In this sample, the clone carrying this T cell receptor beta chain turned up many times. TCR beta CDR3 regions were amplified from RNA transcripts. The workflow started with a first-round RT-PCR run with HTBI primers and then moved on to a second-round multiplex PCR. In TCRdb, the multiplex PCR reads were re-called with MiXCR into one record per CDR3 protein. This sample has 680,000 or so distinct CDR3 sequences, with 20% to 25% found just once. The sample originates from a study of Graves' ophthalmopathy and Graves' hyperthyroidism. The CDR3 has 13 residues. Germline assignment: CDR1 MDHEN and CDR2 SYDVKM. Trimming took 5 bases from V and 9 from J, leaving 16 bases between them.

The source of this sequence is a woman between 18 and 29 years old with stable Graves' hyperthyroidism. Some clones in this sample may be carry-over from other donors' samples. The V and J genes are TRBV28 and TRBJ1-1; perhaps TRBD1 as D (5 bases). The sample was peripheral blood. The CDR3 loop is CASSQRARGKAFF. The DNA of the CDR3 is TGTGCCAGCAGTCAACGGGCCCGGGGCAAAGCTTTCTTT.